This T cell receptor (beta chain) derives from a study of cytomegalovirus exposure and HLA in healthy donors. Study outcomes and limitations: Per a prior analysis, the majority of TCR beta V segments were productive roughly 90% or roughly 30% of the time.

Comment on this clone: The target antigen is unknown.

PCR used 60 Vbeta primers and 13 Jbeta primers. Using immunoSEQ multiplex PCR, the repertoire was profiled, and TCRdb retains in-frame clones only, with some absent. The table includes about 140,000 clones, roughly 88% detected once. With 3 bases clipped from V and 4 bases from J, the junction kept 5 bases outside the gene matches. The CDR3 totals 15 residues. The germline gives CDR1 SGHKS, CDR2 YYEKEE (reference sequence). There were likely unrecorded immune exposures, though donors were nominally healthy when sampled. Sequenced material: PBMCs. V and J are TRBV5-5 and TRBJ1-1, with TRBD1 matching 11 bases. The receptor was isolated from a woman aged 40 to 49 in good health and CMV-seronegative. The CDR3 reads CASSYGGTGGTEAFF. The CDR3 DNA is TGTGCCAGCAGCTATGGAGGGACAGGGGGCACTGAAGCTTTCTTT.